The TCR beta chain described here comes from a study of tumor and adjacent non-tumor tissue in lung cancer. Study overall: Histology: 12 adenocarcinoma, a couple of squamous cell carcinoma, 1 small cell lung cancer. General observations from the study: Tumor tissue had significantly higher TCR diversity than normal lung.

TCRbeta libraries were built with three rounds of nested PCR, modified from ARM-PCR. TCRdb reprocessed the multiplex PCR reads via MiXCR and lists one record per CDR3 protein. The table lists under 150,000 distinct CDR3 sequences, around 61% of them singletons. No cell sorting was done before RNA was extracted from the tissue. As concerns this clonotype: Its antigen remains unknown. Because it lacks the conserved phenylalanine or tryptophan at the end, this CDR3 is likely a read error.

This sequence was found in a man between 60 and 70 years old with small cell lung cancer. Sequencing used lung tumor tissue.

The CDR3: CSAGYNEQFI. CDR3 sequence (DNA): TGCAGCGCCGGGTACAATGAGCAGTTCATC. The rearrangement uses TRBV29-1 and TRBJ2-1; D gene uncertain. Germline CDR1 and CDR2: SQVTM and ANQGSEA. The CDR3 is made up of 10 amino acids. Trimming removed 7 bases at V and 4 bases at J, with 5 bases between.